One sample yielded the 2 T cell receptor beta chains listed below, sequenced in a study of beta chain features in type 1 diabetes. Broader study findings: Among all four CD4+ subsets, Type 1 diabetes patients had TCRB CDR3s that were moderately but significantly shorter.

Every isolated RNA sample was fully reverse transcribed, so sequencing captured expressed TCRB transcripts. Method: immunoSEQ multiplex PCR; TCRdb's copy keeps in-frame clones and lacks some. The table has under 400,000 clones, over 9.5% seen once. These receptors have no identified antigens. The sequenced material came from naive CD4+ T cells from blood. These receptors originate from a woman aged 18-29 years with type 1 diabetes.

This clone turned up a few times. The chain is built from TRBV15 and TRBJ2-1; TRBD1 aligns across 9 bases. CDR1 and CDR2 from the germline V gene are LNHNV and YYDKDF (reference sequence). The CDR3 loop spans 17 amino acids. The trim removed 1 base at V and 8 bases at J, leaving 12 bases unmatched. For the CDR3, the DNA is TGTGCCACCAGCAGAGTGGACTTATCAGACAGGGGGTATGAGCAGTTCTTC. It is translated as CATSRVDLSDRGYEQFF. Drawing the rest from reference TRBV15 and TRBJ2-1, the complete variable domain is DAMVIQNPRYQVTQFGKPVTLSCSQTLNHNVMYWYQQKSSQAPKLLFHYYDKDFNNEADTPDNFQSRRPNTSFCFLDIRSPGLGDTAMYLCATSRVDLSDRGYEQFFGPGTRLTVL.

This clone was seen a few times. The CDR3: CASSPPGQGGRGYTF. The CDR3 DNA sequence: TGTGCCAGCTCACCACCGGGGCAGGGGGGACGCGGCTACACCTTC. The gene calls are TRBV18 and TRBJ1-2; 7 bases map to TRBD1. CDR3 size: 15 residues. Looked up from germline, CDR1 is KGHSH and CDR2 is LQKENI. Unmatched junction bases numbered 9, after V lost 0 bases and J lost 8 bases.